These 16 T cell receptor beta chains were sequenced from one sample in a study of T cells expressing NK-cell markers. With the 5' RACE reads reprocessed, TCRdb shows one record per CDR3 protein and no DNA. This sample's table has a few hundred thousand distinct CDR3 sequences. Source material: blood T cells: a sorted CD56 or NKG2C T cell subset, CD4+ or CD8+ T cells, or bulk PBMC T cells (not recorded which). Receptor source: a man younger than 35 in good health.

The rearrangement uses TRBV28 and TRBJ2-1; no DNA is available, so the TRBD1 call from TCRdb remains unchecked. Germline CDR1 and CDR2: MDHEN and SYDVKM. The CDR3 runs 16 residues. CDR3 protein: CASRGVYSGAYNEQFF. The full variable domain, its missing parts supplied by reference TRBV28 and TRBJ2-1, is DVKVTQSSRYLVKRTGEKVFLECVQDMDHENMFWYRQDPGLGLRLIYFSYDVKMKEKGDIPEGYSVSREKKERFSLILESASTNQTSMYLCASRGVYSGAYNEQFFGPGTRLTVL.

The CDR3 spells CASSLGVPFGRESYNEQFF. J is TRBJ2-1 and V is TRBV11-2; TCRdb gives TRBD2 as the D gene, but with no DNA this cannot be confirmed. This CDR3 has 19 amino acids. Germline V CDR1 and CDR2: SGHAT, FQNNGV.

The rearrangement uses TRBV2 and TRBJ2-2; TCRdb's D gene call, TRBD2, goes unchecked for lack of DNA. The CDR3 spans 16 residues. Germline CDR1 and CDR2: SNHLY and FYNNEI. CDR3 region: CASSEGGRPNTGELFF.

The genes are TRBV20-1 and TRBJ2-1; absent DNA, TCRdb's TRBD1 call cannot be checked. The CDR3 totals 14 residues. CDR1 and CDR2 (germline): DFQATT, SNEGSKA (reference sequence). This CDR3 reads CSARRQGSYNEQFF.

The genes are TRBV11-2 and TRBJ2-3; TCRdb's assignment of TRBD2 cannot be checked, as there is no DNA. Germline V lookup: CDR1 SGHAT, CDR2 FQNNGV. This CDR3 region has 14 residues. The CDR3 is CASNRAGRTDTQYF.

The CDR3 is CSAFSDRREAGNTIYF. V usage is TRBV20-1 and J usage is TRBJ1-3. The CDR3 consists of 16 residues. The V gene's germline CDR1 is DFQATT and CDR2 SNEGSKA (reference sequence).

The V call is TRBV20-1, the J call TRBJ1-1; TCRdb names TRBD1, which stays unverified in the absence of DNA. CDR3 length equals 16 residues. Germline CDR1 DFQATT, CDR2 SNEGSKA (reference sequence). The CDR3 loop is CSARDSQGVFYTEAFF.

V gene TRBV9 combines with J gene TRBJ2-7; TCRdb lists TRBD1, though no DNA is available to test this call. Germline assignment: CDR1 SGDLS and CDR2 YYNGEE. This CDR3 region has 14 residues. The CDR3 spells CASSPAQGTYEQYF.

J is TRBJ1-1 and V is TRBV12-3 or TRBV12-4. The CDR3 runs 14 residues. The CDR3: CASTTAGGDTEAFF.

V and J are TRBV3-1 and TRBJ2-1; TCRdb's D call of TRBD2 is untestable without DNA. The CDR3 is 19 residues long. Per the germline V gene, CDR1 is LGHDT and CDR2 is YNNKEL (reference sequence). CDR3 residues: CASSQAGGPQLFSYNEQFF.

This chain joins TRBV6-5 and TRBJ1-6; no DNA is available, so the TRBD1 call from TCRdb remains unchecked. CDR1 and CDR2 from the germline V gene are MNHEY and SVGAGI. The CDR3 covers 15 residues. CDR3 residues: CASSYSQGSSSPLHF.

The chain links TRBV9 to TRBJ2-3; TCRdb outputs TRBD2, but without DNA this stays unchecked. Germline V CDR1 and CDR2: SGDLS, YYNGEE. The CDR3 totals 15 residues. CDR3 sequence: CASSVTSGSTDTQYF.

The rearrangement joins TRBV20-1 to TRBJ2-7; TCRdb picks TRBD2, but there is no DNA to check that call. This CDR3 comprises 16 residues. Germline V gene lookup returns CDR1 DFQATT and CDR2 SNEGSKA (reference sequence). CDR3 protein: CSARGSVGGRSREQYF.

V and J are TRBV7-2 and TRBJ1-2. The CDR3 spans 15 residues. The V gene's germline CDR1 is SGHTA and CDR2 FQGNSA. CDR3 sequence: CASSPRGDPNYGYTF.

The chain joins TRBV20-1 to TRBJ2-3; without DNA, the TCRdb call of TRBD1 cannot be checked. The CDR3 is made up of 15 amino acids. Germline lookup yields CDR1 DFQATT and CDR2 SNEGSKA (reference sequence). The CDR3 spells CSATDRGSVKDTQYF.

The chain carries TRBV18 and TRBJ2-1; TCRdb's D call, TRBD1, is unchecked because there is no DNA. This CDR3 region has 16 residues. Germline CDR1 and CDR2: KGHSH and LQKENI. The CDR3 loop is CASSLFGTGVNNEQFF. Together with reference TRBV18 and TRBJ2-1, the CDR3 gives the full variable domain: NAGVMQNPRHLVRRRGQEARLRCSPMKGHSHVYWYRQLPEEGLKFMVYLQKENIIDESGMPKERFSAEFPKEGPSILRIQQVVRGDSAAYFCASSLFGTGVNNEQFFGPGTRLTVL.